This is a list of T cell receptor beta chains from one sample in a study of cytomegalovirus exposure and HLA in healthy donors. Measured with immunoSEQ multiplex PCR; TCRdb has only the in-frame clones, and not every one. The sample includes about 180,000 clones, over 75% of them seen just once. Input material: PBMCs. These receptors were obtained from a middle-aged man in good health and CMV-seropositive. Each CDR3 is given with its conserved first and last residue. The D gene is left open where the match is weak. Expanded clones are given a class, and other clones once, few, many or no size at all.

v_gene: TRBV30
abundance: NA
d_gene: TRBD1
j_gene: TRBJ1-4
CDR3aa: CALDRGGEKLFF
CDR3nt: TGTGCCTTAGACAGGGGTGGTGAAAAACTGTTTTTT

v_gene: TRBV2
abundance: NA
d_gene: TRBD1
j_gene: TRBJ1-6
CDR3aa: CASAYRGYYNSPLHF
CDR3nt: TGTGCCAGCGCATACAGGGGATACTATAATTCACCCCTCCACTTT

v_gene: TRBV19
abundance: NA
d_gene: NA
j_gene: TRBJ1-5
CDR3aa: CASSGYETSDSNQPQHF
CDR3nt: TGTGCCAGTAGCGGTTACGAAACTTCCGATAGCAATCAGCCCCAGCATTTT

v_gene: TRBV19
abundance: NA
d_gene: TRBD2
j_gene: TRBJ2-3
CDR3aa: CASSGGLAYTQYF
CDR3nt: TGTGCCAGTTCGGGAGGGTTGGCGTATACGCAGTATTTT

v_gene: TRBV5-1
abundance: NA
d_gene: TRBD2
j_gene: TRBJ2-2
CDR3aa: CASSLALAGEGRELFF
CDR3nt: TGCGCCAGCAGCTTGGCCCTAGCGGGAGAGGGCCGGGAGCTGTTTTTT

v_gene: TRBV4-1
abundance: NA
d_gene: NA
j_gene: TRBJ2-2
CDR3aa: CASSQQGLAPTGELFF
CDR3nt: TGCGCCAGCAGCCAACAGGGGCTAGCTCCCACCGGGGAGCTGTTTTTT

v_gene: TRBV11-3
abundance: NA
d_gene: NA
j_gene: TRBJ2-3
CDR3aa: CASSSGHGTDTQYF
CDR3nt: TGTGCCAGCAGCTCGGGACATGGGACAGATACGCAGTATTTT

v_gene: TRBV5-1
abundance: NA
d_gene: TRBD2
j_gene: TRBJ2-1
CDR3aa: CASSGGTSRYNEQFF
CDR3nt: TGCGCCAGCAGCGGCGGGACTAGCAGATACAATGAGCAGTTCTTC

v_gene: TRBV5-6
abundance: few
d_gene: NA
j_gene: TRBJ1-2
CDR3aa: CASSLGTGIGYGYTF
CDR3nt: TGTGCCAGCAGCTTGGGTACAGGGATTGGATATGGCTACACCTTC

v_gene: TRBV19
abundance: NA
d_gene: NA
j_gene: TRBJ1-2
CDR3aa: CASSAGGGYTF
CDR3nt: TGTGCCAGTAGTGCGGGTGGTGGCTACACCTTC

v_gene: TRBV5-8
abundance: few
d_gene: TRBD1
j_gene: TRBJ1-2
CDR3aa: CASSLDRGPYGYTF
CDR3nt: TGTGCCAGCAGCTTGGACAGGGGCCCCTATGGCTACACCTTC

v_gene: TRBV5-6
abundance: NA
d_gene: NA
j_gene: TRBJ2-1
CDR3aa: CASYRDTDYNEQFF
CDR3nt: TGTGCCAGTTACCGGGACACCGACTACAATGAGCAGTTCTTC

v_gene: TRBV11-2
abundance: NA
d_gene: NA
j_gene: TRBJ1-4
CDR3aa: CASSPTTATNEKLFF
CDR3nt: TGTGCCAGCAGCCCCACAACAGCAACTAATGAAAAACTGTTTTTT

v_gene: TRBV7-6
abundance: NA
d_gene: TRBD1
j_gene: TRBJ2-3
CDR3aa: CASSSRTGSDTQYF
CDR3nt: TGTGCCAGCAGCTCGCGGACAGGTTCAGATACGCAGTATTTT

v_gene: TRBV5-1
abundance: NA
d_gene: TRBD2
j_gene: TRBJ2-1
CDR3aa: CASSLGLAGRDEQFF
CDR3nt: TGCGCCAGCAGCTTAGGACTAGCGGGACGGGATGAGCAGTTCTTC

v_gene: TRBV5-1
abundance: NA
d_gene: NA
j_gene: TRBJ2-6
CDR3aa: CASSYELAGANGLTF
CDR3nt: TGCGCCAGCAGCTATGAGCTGGCTGGGGCCAACGGCCTGACTTTC

v_gene: TRBV10-2
abundance: few
d_gene: TRBD1
j_gene: TRBJ2-7
CDR3aa: CASSLLQGAAYEQYF
CDR3nt: TGCGCCAGCAGCCTTCTGCAGGGGGCTGCCTACGAGCAGTACTTC

v_gene: TRBV11-1
abundance: NA
d_gene: TRBD2
j_gene: TRBJ2-3
CDR3aa: CASSPGLAGTDTQYF
CDR3nt: TGTGCCAGCAGCCCGGGACTAGCGGGCACAGATACGCAGTATTTT

v_gene: TRBV4-2
abundance: NA
d_gene: TRBD2
j_gene: TRBJ2-1
CDR3aa: CASSETVYSGRESYNEQFF
CDR3nt: TGTGCCAGCAGCGAAACCGTCTATAGCGGGAGGGAGTCCTACAATGAGCAGTTCTTC

v_gene: TRBV7-2
abundance: once
d_gene: NA
j_gene: TRBJ2-4
CDR3aa: CASSQALAKNIQYF
CDR3nt: TGTGCCAGCAGTCAAGCACTAGCCAAAAACATTCAGTACTTC

v_gene: TRBV2
abundance: NA
d_gene: NA
j_gene: TRBJ2-2
CDR3aa: CASTTGRGRGTGELFF
CDR3nt: TGTGCCAGCACGACCGGCAGGGGCCGAGGTACCGGGGAGCTGTTTTTT

v_gene: TRBV29-1
abundance: once
d_gene: NA
j_gene: TRBJ2-4
CDR3aa: CSVSDRAKNIQYF
CDR3nt: TGCAGCGTTTCCGACAGGGCCAAAAACATTCAGTACTTC

v_gene: TRBV6-5
abundance: many
d_gene: NA
j_gene: TRBJ2-7
CDR3aa: CASSPPDSSYEQYF
CDR3nt: TGTGCCAGCAGTCCGCCGGACAGCTCCTACGAGCAGTACTTC

v_gene: TRBV5-6
abundance: NA
d_gene: NA
j_gene: TRBJ2-5
CDR3aa: CASSLGLIETQYF
CDR3nt: TGTGCCAGCAGCTTGGGACTCATAGAGACCCAGTACTTC

v_gene: TRBV19
abundance: NA
d_gene: NA
j_gene: TRBJ1-4
CDR3aa: CASSIGGGNEKLFF
CDR3nt: TGTGCCAGTAGTATAGGGGGGGGGAATGAAAAACTGTTTTTT

v_gene: TRBV7-3
abundance: NA
d_gene: TRBD1
j_gene: TRBJ1-2
CDR3aa: CASSLDRGNGYTF
CDR3nt: TGTGCCAGCAGCCTTGACAGGGGGAATGGCTACACCTTC

v_gene: TRBV6-1
abundance: NA
d_gene: NA
j_gene: TRBJ1-1
CDR3aa: CASNIGGGLGTEAFF
CDR3nt: TGTGCCAGCAACATAGGGGGGGGTTTGGGCACTGAAGCTTTCTTT

v_gene: TRBV6-6
abundance: NA
d_gene: TRBD2
j_gene: TRBJ2-1
CDR3aa: CASSYSWLAGVNEQFF
CDR3nt: TGTGCCAGCAGTTACTCGTGGCTAGCGGGAGTCAATGAGCAGTTCTTC

v_gene: TRBV25-1
abundance: NA
d_gene: NA
j_gene: TRBJ1-3
CDR3aa: CASSEWGSAGGTGNTIYF
CDR3nt: TGTGCCAGCAGTGAATGGGGGTCCGCGGGGGGTACTGGAAACACCATATATTTT

v_gene: TRBV2
abundance: NA
d_gene: NA
j_gene: TRBJ2-3
CDR3aa: CASSEGSEGGRTDTQYF
CDR3nt: TGTGCCAGCAGTGAAGGGTCAGAGGGGGGGCGAACAGATACGCAGTATTTT

v_gene: TRBV30
abundance: NA
d_gene: NA
j_gene: TRBJ2-6
CDR3aa: CASDTRSGANGLTF
CDR3nt: TGTGCCTCGGACACCCGCTCTGGGGCCAACGGCCTGACTTTC

v_gene: TRBV6-1
abundance: NA
d_gene: TRBD1
j_gene: TRBJ1-2
CDR3aa: CASSFGQGHYGYTF
CDR3nt: TGTGCCAGCAGTTTCGGACAGGGGCACTATGGCTACACCTTC

v_gene: TRBV4-1
abundance: once
d_gene: TRBD2
j_gene: TRBJ2-5
CDR3aa: CASSQDRGSGRLETQYF
CDR3nt: TGCGCCAGCAGCCAAGATCGAGGTAGCGGGAGACTGGAGACCCAGTACTTC

v_gene: TRBV18
abundance: once
d_gene: TRBD1
j_gene: TRBJ1-1
CDR3aa: CASSPGRQGGYTEAFF
CDR3nt: TGTGCCAGCTCACCAGGTCGGCAGGGGGGTTATACTGAAGCTTTCTTT

v_gene: TRBV4-2
abundance: NA
d_gene: NA
j_gene: TRBJ2-7
CDR3aa: CASSQVLTPTYEQYF
CDR3nt: TGTGCCAGCAGCCAAGTCCTCACACCAACCTACGAGCAGTACTTC

v_gene: TRBV27
abundance: few
d_gene: NA
j_gene: TRBJ2-1
CDR3aa: CASSLFRGNEQFF
CDR3nt: TGTGCCAGCAGTTTATTTCGGGGGAATGAGCAGTTCTTC

v_gene: TRBV18
abundance: NA
d_gene: TRBD2
j_gene: TRBJ2-7
CDR3aa: CASSPRLAATSYEQYF
CDR3nt: TGTGCCAGCTCACCACGACTAGCGGCCACCTCCTACGAGCAGTACTTC

v_gene: TRBV28
abundance: NA
d_gene: TRBD1
j_gene: TRBJ2-2
CDR3aa: CASRKGQVLTGELFF
CDR3nt: TGTGCCAGCAGAAAAGGACAGGTTCTCACCGGGGAGCTGTTTTTT

v_gene: TRBV28
abundance: NA
d_gene: NA
j_gene: TRBJ1-2
CDR3aa: CASSSPPRDYDYTF
CDR3nt: TGTGCCAGCAGTTCCCCCCCCAGGGACTATGACTACACCTTC

v_gene: TRBV5-5
abundance: NA
d_gene: TRBD1
j_gene: TRBJ1-2
CDR3aa: CASSSPGTGDVGYTF
CDR3nt: TGTGCCAGCAGCTCCCCCGGGACAGGGGACGTCGGCTACACCTTC

v_gene: TRBV5-1
abundance: NA
d_gene: NA
j_gene: TRBJ1-2
CDR3aa: CASSEPDGWRTF
CDR3nt: TGCGCCAGCAGCGAACCCGACGGTTGGAGGACCTTC

v_gene: TRBV30
abundance: NA
d_gene: NA
j_gene: TRBJ2-5
CDR3aa: CAWSVLISHPGEETQYF
CDR3nt: TGTGCCTGGAGTGTGCTCATATCACACCCAGGGGAAGAGACCCAGTACTTC

v_gene: TRBV9
abundance: NA
d_gene: TRBD2
j_gene: TRBJ2-2
CDR3aa: CASSVRPGGDTGELFF
CDR3nt: TGTGCCAGCAGCGTAAGGCCGGGAGGGGACACCGGGGAGCTGTTTTTT

v_gene: TRBV7-2
abundance: few
d_gene: NA
j_gene: TRBJ1-1
CDR3aa: CASSPWTLLGEAFF
CDR3nt: TGTGCCAGCAGCCCTTGGACTCTACTCGGTGAAGCTTTCTTT

v_gene: TRBV2
abundance: NA
d_gene: NA
j_gene: TRBJ2-7
CDR3aa: CASSVGQSFPYEQYF
CDR3nt: TGTGCCAGCAGTGTGGGACAATCCTTCCCCTACGAGCAGTACTTC

v_gene: TRBV11-2
abundance: few
d_gene: TRBD2
j_gene: TRBJ2-5
CDR3aa: CASSSGLVQETQYF
CDR3nt: TGTGCCAGCAGCTCTGGACTAGTCCAAGAGACCCAGTACTTC

v_gene: TRBV10-1
abundance: NA
d_gene: TRBD1
j_gene: TRBJ2-1
CDR3aa: CASGAGTGGSNFPSEQFF
CDR3nt: TGCGCCAGCGGGGCCGGGACAGGGGGTTCTAACTTCCCAAGTGAGCAGTTCTTC

v_gene: TRBV28
abundance: NA
d_gene: NA
j_gene: TRBJ2-4
CDR3aa: CASKGTGNIQYF
CDR3nt: TGTGCCTCTAAAGGTACAGGGAACATTCAGTACTTC

v_gene: TRBV5-1
abundance: NA
d_gene: NA
j_gene: TRBJ1-2
CDR3aa: CASSLAGGYGYTF
CDR3nt: TGCGCCAGCAGCTTGGCGGGGGGGTATGGCTACACCTTC

v_gene: TRBV7-2
abundance: NA
d_gene: NA
j_gene: TRBJ2-2
CDR3aa: CASSFYQRTGELFF
CDR3nt: TGTGCCAGCAGTTTTTACCAGAGGACCGGGGAGCTGTTTTTT

v_gene: TRBV5-4
abundance: few
d_gene: TRBD1
j_gene: TRBJ1-6
CDR3aa: CASSSRDRGDSPLHF
CDR3nt: TGTGCCAGCAGCTCCCGGGACAGGGGTGATTCACCCCTCCACTTT